This entry concerns a single T cell receptor (beta chain). The CDR3 has 15 amino acids. The junction had 5 bases not matched to a gene; V was cut back by 3 bases and J by 5 bases. The germline V gene has CDR1 SGHNT and CDR2 YYREEE (reference sequence). This specimen belongs to a study of cytomegalovirus exposure and HLA in healthy donors. At sampling all donors were nominally healthy, likely with unrecorded immune exposures. PCR employed 60 Vbeta and 13 Jbeta primers. Method: immunoSEQ multiplex PCR; TCRdb's copy keeps in-frame clones and lacks some. The sample has some 88,000 clones; roughly two thirds are singletons.

Input material: PBMCs. The receptor comes from a woman aged 25 to 39 in good health and CMV-seronegative. The J gene is TRBJ1-6, the V gene TRBV5-4; 7 nucleotides line up with TRBD1. The DNA for the CDR3 is TGTGCCAGCAGCTATGGGACAGCAGATAATTCACCCCTCCACTTT. It codes for CASSYGTADNSPLHF.